This TCR beta chain is drawn from a study of T-cell memory formation after mild COVID-19 (dated by TCRdb to the early 2020s). Regarding the complete study: Most TCR sequence clusters were specific to one of the two donors. The cohort was made up of two young adult volunteers, one female and one male, who were previously healthy. In two donors, T-cell clones that expanded and contracted after mild COVID-19 were tracked by sequencing TCRalpha and TCRbeta repertoires over time.

The data were produced on an Illumina NovaSeq 6000. TCRalpha and TCRbeta cDNA libraries were constructed by 5'RACE with constant-segment primers, with sample barcodes and unique molecular identifiers being introduced. Trizol reagent was used to extract RNA from every sample. Libraries were amplified in two PCR steps, with a second sample barcode and Illumina TruSeq adapters added in the second step. The libraries were sequenced on an Illumina NovaSeq using 2 x 150 bp paired-end reads. In the paper's pipeline: With migec v1.2.7, reads were demultiplexed and then collapsed into UMI-guided consensus sequences. With mixcr v2.1.11, UMI consensuses were aligned to TRA and TRB V and J templates and assembled into clonotypes. A clonotype was counted as expanded or contracted only if both edgeR and NoisET called the change significant, with noise models trained on biological replicates. For edgeR calls, the cutoffs were a false discovery rate-adjusted p below 0.01 and a log2 fold-change threshold of 1. As an exploratory analysis of dynamics, max-normalized trajectories of the 1000 most abundant clonotypes were examined with PCA combined with hierarchical clustering. The CD4 or CD8 phenotype of responding clones was assigned using the separately sequenced CD4+ and CD8+ repertoires. TCRdb passed the public sequencing reads through fastp at Q25 and MiXCR, retaining productive beta sequences. Duplicate CDR3 protein sequences are folded into a single record with the most common DNA and genes. The V and J calls were determined by TCRdb, not by the authors. The sample table contains about 100,000 distinct CDR3 sequences; only one count was recorded for 14% of them. The ten most abundant clones make up around 40% of the sample.

Ficoll-Paque density gradient centrifugation was the method used to isolate PBMCs. This clonotype was found a few times. Its antigen target is currently unknown. One junction end disagrees with the germline gene, perhaps due to a read error. On the study overall, not on this receptor specifically: Clones that contracted from day 15 to 85 showed balanced CD4/CD8 phenotypes, whereas a second wave of clones that expanded from day 15 to 37 leaned towards CD4+. Only two mild cases were covered in the study, and larger cohorts including severe cases with pre-infection samples were considered necessary. Contracting CD4+ clones turned up mainly in the CM and EM memory subsets, whereas EMRA was where CD8+ clones were enriched. Whether the second-wave clones peaking on day 37 were SARS-CoV-2 specific was not confirmed. Some responding clones were detected in pre-infection memory, which suggested that pre-existing cross-reactive memory T cells had joined the SARS-CoV-2 response.

CDR1 SQVTM and CDR2 ANQGSEA were looked up in the germline V gene. The cysteine opens and the phenylalanine closes a CDR3 of 12 amino acids. The only DNA kept is the CDR3, 36 bases in frame from the first base. The specimen sequenced was PBMCs or a T cell subset sorted from them (not recorded which). Here the chain combines TRBV29-1 and TRBJ1-1, and 8 bases in between align with TRBD1. The TCR sequence derives from a man aged 18 to 29 who had mild COVID-19 (a few samples of this study predate the infection). The sample titles of this study are shuffled in the database, so cell type and time point are left out; the donor was told from shared clones. The CDR3 has the sequence CSASKPRQGPSF. In nucleotide form, the sequence is TGCAGCGCCAGTAAACCACGACAGGGGCCCTCTTTT.